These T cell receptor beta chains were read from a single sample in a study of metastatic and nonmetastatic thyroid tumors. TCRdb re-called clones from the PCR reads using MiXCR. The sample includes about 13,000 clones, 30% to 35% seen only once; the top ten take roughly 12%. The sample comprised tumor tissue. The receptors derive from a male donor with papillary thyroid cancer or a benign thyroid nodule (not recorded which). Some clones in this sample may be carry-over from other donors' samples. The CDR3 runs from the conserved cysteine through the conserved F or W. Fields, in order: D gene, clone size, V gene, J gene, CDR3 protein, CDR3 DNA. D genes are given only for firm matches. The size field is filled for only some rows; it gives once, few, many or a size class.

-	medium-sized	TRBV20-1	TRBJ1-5	CSALPQSSNQPQHF	TGCAGTGCTCTCCCTCAGAGTAGCAATCAGCCCCAGCATTTT
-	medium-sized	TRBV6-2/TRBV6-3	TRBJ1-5	CASSYSALTGQPQHF	TGTGCCAGCAGTTACTCAGCATTGACGGGACAGCCCCAGCATTTT
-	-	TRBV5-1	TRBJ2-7	CASSLAGNSYEQYF	TGCGCCAGCAGCTTGGCGGGGAACTCCTACGAGCAGTACTTC
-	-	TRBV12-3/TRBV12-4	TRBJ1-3	CASSFSGPGNTIYF	TGTGCCAGCAGTTTCTCGGGTCCTGGAAACACCATATATTTT
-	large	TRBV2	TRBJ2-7	CASRDTSYEQYF	TGTGCCAGCCGGGACACCTCCTACGAGCAGTACTTC
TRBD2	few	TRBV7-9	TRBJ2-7	CASSNGLAGYYEQYF	TGTGCCAGCAGCAATGGACTAGCGGGTTACTACGAGCAGTACTTC
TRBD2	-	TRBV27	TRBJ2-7	CASSLAGGPAYEQYF	TGTGCCAGCAGTTTAGCGGGAGGGCCGGCCTACGAGCAGTACTTC
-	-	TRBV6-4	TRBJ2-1	CASSDSLGSYNEQFF	TGTGCCAGCAGTGACTCCCTGGGCTCCTACAATGAGCAGTTCTTC
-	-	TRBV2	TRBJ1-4	CASYGASGFGTNEKLFF	TGTGCCAGCTACGGGGCGTCGGGTTTTGGAACTAATGAAAAACTGTTTTTT
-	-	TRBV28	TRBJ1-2	CASSPATLLGYTF	TGTGCCAGCAGCCCCGCCACCTTACTAGGCTACACCTTC
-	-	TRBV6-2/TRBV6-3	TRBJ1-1	CASSMEGTEAFF	TGTGCCAGCAGCATGGAAGGCACTGAAGCTTTCTTT
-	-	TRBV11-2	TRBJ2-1	CASSLGFTSSYNEQFF	TGTGCCAGCAGCTTAGGCTTCACAAGCTCCTACAATGAGCAGTTCTTC
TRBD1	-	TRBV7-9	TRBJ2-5	CASSSTGGRQETQYF	TGTGCCAGCAGCTCGACAGGGGGTCGGCAAGAGACCCAGTACTTC
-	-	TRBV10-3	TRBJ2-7	CAITSQGAGYEQYF	TGTGCCATCACCTCCCAAGGGGCCGGCTACGAGCAGTACTTC
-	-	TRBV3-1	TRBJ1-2	CASSPYPTANYGYTF	TGTGCCAGCAGCCCTTATCCGACAGCTAACTATGGCTACACCTTC
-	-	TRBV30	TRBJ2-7	CARLFLRDYEQYF	TGTGCCCGCCTTTTTTTGCGGGACTACGAGCAGTACTTC
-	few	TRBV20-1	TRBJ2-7	CSARLVGSNPQYF	TGCAGTGCTAGACTAGTGGGAAGTAATCCGCAGTACTTC
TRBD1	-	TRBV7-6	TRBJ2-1	CASSLQGAQGLHEQFF	TGTGCCAGCAGCTTGCAGGGGGCCCAGGGTTTGCATGAGCAGTTCTTC
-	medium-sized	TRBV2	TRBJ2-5	CASSELDRQETQYF	TGTGCCAGCAGTGAATTGGACCGCCAAGAGACCCAGTACTTC
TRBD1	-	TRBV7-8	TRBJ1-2	CASTGQGARYTF	TGTGCCAGCACCGGACAGGGGGCGAGGTACACCTTC
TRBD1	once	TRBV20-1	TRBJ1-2	CSANGQGGSNYGYTF	TGCAGTGCAAATGGACAGGGAGGTTCTAACTATGGCTACACCTTC
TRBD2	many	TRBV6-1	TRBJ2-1	CASSSYGLADDNEQFF	TGTGCCAGCAGCTCCTATGGACTAGCGGATGACAATGAGCAGTTCTTC
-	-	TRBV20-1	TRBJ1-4	CSARVGGWTNEKLFF	TGCAGTGCTAGGGTCGGGGGGTGGACTAATGAAAAACTGTTTTTT
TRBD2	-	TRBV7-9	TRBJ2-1	CASSPTSGPQQFF	TGTGCCAGCAGCCCGACTAGCGGGCCCCAGCAGTTCTTC
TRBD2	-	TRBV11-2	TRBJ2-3	CASSLVASGSKGTDTQYF	TGTGCCAGCAGCTTAGTAGCTAGCGGGAGTAAGGGCACAGATACGCAGTATTTT
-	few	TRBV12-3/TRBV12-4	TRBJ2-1	CASSFYTGIHNEQFF	TGTGCCAGCAGTTTTTATACAGGGATCCACAATGAGCAGTTCTTC
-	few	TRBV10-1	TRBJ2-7	CASIRFNRAFSYEQYF	TGCGCCAGCATCAGGTTCAACAGGGCTTTCTCCTACGAGCAGTACTTC
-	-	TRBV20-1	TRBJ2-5	CSAREHGIQETQYF	TGCAGTGCTAGAGAGCATGGAATACAAGAGACCCAGTACTTC
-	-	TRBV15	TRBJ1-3	CATSRDPGGWAEFGNTIYF	TGTGCCACCAGCAGAGATCCGGGCGGATGGGCAGAATTTGGAAACACCATATATTTT
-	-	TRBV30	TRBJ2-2	CAWSVLWTGELFF	TGTGCCTGGAGTGTACTGTGGACCGGGGAGCTGTTTTTT
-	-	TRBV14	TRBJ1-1	CASSPRPGSEAFF	TGTGCCAGCAGCCCCCGACCGGGAAGTGAAGCTTTCTTT
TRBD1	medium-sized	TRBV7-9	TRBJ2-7	CASSSGQGSYEQYF	TGTGCCAGCAGCTCCGGACAGGGATCCTACGAGCAGTACTTC
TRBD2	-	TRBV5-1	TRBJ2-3	CASSLASGSGSDTQYF	TGCGCCAGCAGCTTGGCTAGCGGGAGTGGGTCAGATACGCAGTATTTT
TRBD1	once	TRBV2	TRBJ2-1	CASSRTGTDEQFF	TGTGCCAGCAGTAGGACAGGGACCGATGAGCAGTTCTTC
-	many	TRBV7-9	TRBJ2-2	CASSLDLNTGELFF	TGTGCCAGCAGCTTAGATTTGAACACCGGGGAGCTGTTTTTT
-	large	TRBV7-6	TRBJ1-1	CASSAGLNTEAFF	TGTGCCAGTAGTGCCGGATTGAACACTGAAGCTTTCTTT
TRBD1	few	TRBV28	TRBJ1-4	CASSRDRVATNEKLFF	TGTGCCAGCAGCCGGGACAGGGTTGCAACTAATGAAAAACTGTTTTTT
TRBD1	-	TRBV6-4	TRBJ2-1	CASSVTGGSGEQFF	TGTGCCAGCAGTGTTACAGGGGGCTCGGGTGAGCAGTTCTTC
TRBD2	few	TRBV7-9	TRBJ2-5	CASSFVAGEETQYF	TGTGCCAGCAGCTTCGTAGCGGGAGAAGAGACCCAGTACTTC
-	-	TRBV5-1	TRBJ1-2	CASSLSAGVQGGYTF	TGCGCCAGCAGCTTGTCGGCCGGGGTTCAAGGAGGCTACACCTTC
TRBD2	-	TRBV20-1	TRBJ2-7	CSASGGRDYEQYF	TGCAGTGCTAGTGGCGGGAGGGACTACGAGCAGTACTTC
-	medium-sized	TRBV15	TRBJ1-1	CATSPGERTEAFF	TGTGCCACCAGCCCAGGGGAGAGGACTGAAGCTTTCTTT
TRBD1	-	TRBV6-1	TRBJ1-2	CASRGQVYGYTF	TGTGCCAGCAGGGGACAGGTTTATGGCTACACCTTC
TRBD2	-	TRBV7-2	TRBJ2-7	CASSHGLAGEQYF	TGTGCCAGCAGCCACGGACTAGCGGGGGAGCAGTACTTC
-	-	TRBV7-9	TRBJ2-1	CASSPPTGNNEQFF	TGTGCCAGCAGCCCGCCGACAGGAAACAATGAGCAGTTCTTC
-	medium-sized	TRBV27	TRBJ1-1	CASSLGGGVNTEAFF	TGTGCCAGCAGTTTGGGTGGAGGGGTCAACACTGAAGCTTTCTTT
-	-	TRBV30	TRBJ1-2	CAWSDPGPNYGYTF	TGTGCCTGGAGTGACCCGGGGCCTAACTATGGCTACACCTTC
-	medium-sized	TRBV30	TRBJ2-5	CAYKDRGSLETQYF	TGTGCCTACAAGGATAGGGGGTCTTTGGAGACCCAGTACTTC
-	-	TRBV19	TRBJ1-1	CASSTLGTANTEAFF	TGTGCCAGTAGCACGCTCGGGACGGCGAACACTGAAGCTTTCTTT
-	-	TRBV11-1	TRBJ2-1	CATSHRDPHANEQFF	TGTGCCACCAGCCACCGGGACCCGCACGCCAATGAGCAGTTCTTC
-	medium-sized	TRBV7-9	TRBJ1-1	CASSPGSSGEAFF	TGTGCCAGCAGCCCAGGGTCGAGCGGTGAAGCTTTCTTT
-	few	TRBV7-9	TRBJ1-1	CASSLVSGDSEAFF	TGTGCCAGCAGCTTAGTGTCAGGGGACTCTGAAGCTTTCTTT